What follows describes a single T cell receptor (beta chain). This sample was included in a study of control samples from healthy donors and cancer patients. Profiled with immunoSEQ multiplex PCR; TCRdb holds only in-frame clones, not every one. The sample comprises more than 110,000 clones, roughly 89% of which are singletons, and about 11% rests with the top ten. The ends were cut back, 6 bases at V and 7 bases at J, with 10 bases in the middle. CDR1 MNHEY and CDR2 SVGAGI come from the germline V gene. This CDR3 comprises 12 residues. The rearrangement links TRBV6-5 to TRBJ2-1; D is uncertain. What was sequenced was blood. The source is a man aged 30 to 39 in good health. The CDR3 here is CASSTRRNEQFF. CDR3 nucleotide sequence: TGTGCCAGCAGCACCCGACGAAATGAGCAGTTCTTC.